This T cell receptor (beta chain) was captured by sequencing in a study of T cells in Graves' hyperthyroidism and ophthalmopathy (dated by TCRdb to the late 2010s). The study in broad terms: Peripheral blood samples were taken at initial diagnosis, before any treatment was given. Prospective prediction of ophthalmopathy was tested in an independent validation cohort consisting of 18 to 20 hyperthyroidism patients and more than 15 patients who later progressed to ophthalmopathy. The study also compared thyroid tissue and blood T-cell repertoires from about six Graves' hyperthyroidism patients. Once sampling was done, hyperthyroidism patients were given methimazole at a starting dose of 30 mg daily, whereas ophthalmopathy patients were given high-dose intravenous methylprednisolone. TCR Vbeta CDR3 sequencing of 140 or so peripheral blood samples (approximately 44 ophthalmopathy, 75 or so hyperthyroidism and about 17 progressor patients) is reported in the paper. To identify TCR V-J signatures that set the groups apart, the researchers used a discovery cohort of about a hundred patients, made up of 40 to 45 with Graves' ophthalmopathy and 57 with stable Graves' hyperthyroidism. The approximately 100 discovery patients were randomly divided into training and test sets at a 7:3 ratio.

This clonotype was observed many times. The clone's antigen remains unknown. No quality values exist for individual bases; no much larger clone is one base distant. Stable Graves' hyperthyroidism was defined as the absence of progression to ophthalmopathy over 18 months of follow-up. Hyperthyroidism patients were newly diagnosed, had a disease duration of under 2 months, and were aged 18 to 65 years. Patients with uncontrolled infections, other autoimmune diseases, pregnancy or lactation were excluded. Diagnoses were based on clinical symptoms, serum thyroxine and TRAb, thyroid ultrasound and orbital computed tomography. PBMCs were isolated from about 10 ml of fresh peripheral blood by Ficoll-Paque density gradient centrifugation. Total RNA was extracted with Trizol reagent, and quality was checked on an Agilent 2100 Bioanalyzer. General study outcomes and caveats: A model built on a 13 V-J signature distinguished ophthalmopathy from stable hyperthyroidism, reaching around 90% sensitivity and under 84% specificity in cross-validation and 80%/75% in testing. In validation, progression to ophthalmopathy was predicted by the model with nearly 71% sensitivity and 72% to 85% specificity, a median of approximately 7.1 months before onset. Sample size was not statistically predetermined, and blinding of investigators to group allocation was not performed. Most expanded thyroid clonotypes (frequency above 0.001) were also detected in blood, a finding suggesting that blood repertoires may reflect thyroid immune responses.

V and J are truncated by 6 bases and 5 bases respectively, leaving an intervening sequence of 11 bases. The germline V gene encodes CDR1 MNHNS and CDR2 SASEGT. Counted from cysteine to phenylalanine, this CDR3 has 14 amino acids. Only the CDR3 region is kept as DNA, spanning 42 bases read in frame from base 1. The TCR beta CDR3 regions were amplified from the RNA transcripts. The first round of RT-PCR for the TCR CDR3 was performed with the HTBI primer set and the Qiagen OneStep RT-PCR kit. Libraries were constructed in a second round of multiplex PCR, after which size selection and purification were performed. Sequencing of the libraries was done on an Illumina HiSeq2000 using paired-end 100 bp reads. The authors' pipeline ran thus. SOAPnuke was used to process the raw data, removing reads that contained adapters or uncalled bases, had a mean Phred below 15, or lacked an exact match to the constant primer or identifier. COPE v1.2.5 was used to merge high-quality paired reads, and clonotypes were defined as unique nucleotide sequences. MiTCR v1.1 was used to align clonotypes to the IMGT TRBV, TRBD and TRBJ reference segments. The analysis included only V-J combinations with a frequency above 0.0001, which together covered approximately 99% of the repertoires. A TCS score was defined as the ratio between F50 (clonal expansion) and ExV (chaos), using BLOSUM62-based TCRdist between CDR3 peptides within each V-J. Welch's t-statistics and random forest reduced 450 to 600 V-J features to roughly 13, which were used in a naive Bayes classifier (R e1071). The similarity between thyroid and blood repertoires was quantified using the Morisita-Horn index. Starting from the raw public reads, TCRdb applied fastp trimming at Q25, assembled clones with MiXCR and retained in-frame beta chains. Under each unique CDR3 protein, matching rows form one entry showing the most common genes and DNA. The V and J calls shown here were made by TCRdb, not taken from the authors' results. The sample table shows about 680,000 distinct CDR3 sequences, and around 40% are seen once. Together, the top ten hold around a third of the sample.

This clonotype originated in a middle-aged woman with Graves' hyperthyroidism. The chain employs TRBV6-1 and TRBJ2-6; the best D guess is TRBD2, with 5 bases matching. Sequenced input: blood. The DNA sequence follows: TGTGCCAGCAGCCTACCGGGGTGGGCCAACGTCCTGACTTTC. The resulting protein is CASSLPGWANVLTF.